A single count supports the clone carrying this T cell receptor (beta chain). No antigen is known for it. Vbeta (60) and Jbeta (13) primers were used in the PCR. Sequencing used immunoSEQ multiplex PCR; TCRdb keeps in-frame clones, though not all of them. The repertoire holds about 200,000 clones, with 75% to 85% as singletons. This sample stems from a study of cytomegalovirus exposure and HLA in healthy donors. Study-wide results and caveats: In a later analysis, at a false discovery rate of 0.05, 15,000 to 20,000 TCR beta sequences matched HLA alleles.

This CDR3 is built from 16 residues. CDR1 is SGHNT, CDR2 YYREEE, per germline (reference sequence). Trimming cost V 1 base and J 7 bases, with 18 bases left between them. The receptor was derived from a woman aged 50 to 65 in good health and CMV-seropositive. J is TRBJ2-1 and V is TRBV5-4, with a weak D call TRBD1 (6 bases). Sequencing was carried out using PBMCs. The CDR3 DNA follows: TGTGCCAGCAGCTTGAACCCGGGACACCCACTAAATGAGCAGTTCTTC. As protein: CASSLNPGHPLNEQFF.